A single sample is the source of the 25 T cell receptor beta chains below, sequenced in a study of blood T cell repertoires in COVID-19. Profiled with immunoSEQ multiplex PCR; TCRdb holds only in-frame clones, not every one. Of 250,000 to 300,000 clones in the sample, approximately 84% were seen once. Sequenced sample: PBMCs or T cells enriched from blood (not recorded which). The receptors shown here come from a man aged 18 to 30 who had recovered from COVID-19.

About this clone itself: The sample contains more than one DNA sequence encoding this CDR3. The rearrangement links TRBV28 to TRBJ1-5; no clear D gene. The CDR3 is 11 residues long. Germline assignment: CDR1 MDHEN and CDR2 SYDVKM. V was shortened by 7 bases and J by 4 bases, with 5 bases between the two germline ends. The CDR3 DNA sequence: TGTGCCAGCAACTCGAATCAGCCCCAGCATTTT. Translation: CASNSNQPQHF.

J is TRBJ1-1 and V is TRBV9, with D possibly matching TRBD1 (5 bases). The CDR3 is made up of 15 amino acids. Between the trimmed V and J ends, which lost 3 bases and 5 bases, there was a span of 17 bases. The V gene's germline CDR1 is SGDLS and CDR2 YYNGEE. CDR3: CASSAPGGVDTEAFF. CDR3 sequence (DNA): TGTGCCAGCAGCGCCCCGGGGGGGGTAGATACTGAAGCTTTCTTT.

The rearrangement links TRBV7-9 to TRBJ2-2, with 11 bases fitting TRBD2. V lost 3 bases to trimming and J lost 0 bases; unmatched junction nucleotides: 6. Germline loops: CDR1 SEHNR, CDR2 FQNEAQ (reference sequence). The CDR3 covers 18 residues. The CDR3 coding sequence is TGTGCCAGCAGCTTTAGGCTAGCGGGAGGTCCGAACACCGGGGAGCTGTTTTTT. This translates into CASSFRLAGGPNTGELFF.

The chain couples TRBV28 to TRBJ2-7, with 10 bases identical to TRBD2. Germline V gene lookup returns CDR1 MDHEN and CDR2 SYDVKM. The CDR3 sequence is 16 residues long. The trim removed 5 bases at V and 3 bases at J, leaving 10 bases unmatched. CDR3 loop: CASSAHPGTSDYEQYF. The DNA of the CDR3 is TGTGCCAGCAGTGCCCACCCCGGGACTAGCGACTACGAGCAGTACTTC.

This clone was seen only once. The V and J genes are TRBV2 and TRBJ1-2, with 10 bases identical to TRBD1. The V gene end was trimmed by 2 bases and the J gene end by 5 bases; junction bases not matched to a gene: 2. Germline lookup yields CDR1 SNHLY and CDR2 FYNNEI. This CDR3 has 14 residues. The CDR3 nucleotides are TGTGCCAGCAGTGAACAGGGACAGGGGTATGGCTACACCTTC. Translating it yields CASSEQGQGYGYTF.

This clone was observed a few times. CDR3 coding DNA: TGTGCCAGCAGTCGCACAGGGGGTTTTTACGAGCAGTACTTC. This codes for CASSRTGGFYEQYF. V gene TRBV6-5 combines with J gene TRBJ2-7; TRBD1 matches at 8 bases. Germline V gives CDR1 MNHEY, CDR2 SVGAGI. The CDR3 runs 14 residues. The V gene end was trimmed by 5 bases and the J gene end by 4 bases; junction bases not matched to a gene: 7.

This chain uses TRBV5-4 with TRBJ2-3; 8 bases line up with TRBD2. The CDR3 is 18 residues long. Germline CDR1 and CDR2: SGHNT and YYREEE (reference sequence). Trimming took 2 bases from V and 3 from J; bases not matched to a gene: 14. CDR3: CASSFNGLLAVGTDTQYF. The DNA of the CDR3 is TGTGCCAGCAGCTTCAACGGACTACTAGCGGTCGGTACAGATACGCAGTATTTT.

V gene TRBV28 combines with J gene TRBJ1-2, with 11 bases that match TRBD1. Germline-derived CDR1 and CDR2 are MDHEN and SYDVKM. Trimming took 5 bases from V and 7 from J; bases not matched to a gene: 9. The CDR3 is made up of 15 amino acids. CDR3: CASSPWTGGWSGYTF. For the CDR3, the DNA is TGTGCCAGCAGTCCCTGGACAGGGGGCTGGTCTGGCTACACCTTC.

The CDR3 DNA is TGCAGTGCTAGTGAAGGGAGTAACACTGAAGCTTTCTTT. Translated: CSASEGSNTEAFF. V is TRBV20-1 and J is TRBJ1-1; D gene ambiguous. The CDR3 totals 13 residues. Germline V gene sequence: CDR1 DFQATT, CDR2 SNEGSKA (reference sequence). V lost 3 bases and J lost 2, with 10 bases in between.

The CDR3 nucleotides are TGCGCCAGCAGCCAAGTACATGACGGGGGGTACGAGCAGTACTTC. This codes for CASSQVHDGGYEQYF. This chain connects TRBV4-1 to TRBJ2-7, with 7 bases aligning to TRBD2. CDR1 and CDR2 from the germline V gene are MGHRA and YSYEKL. The CDR3 has 15 residues. With V trimmed by 1 base and J by 4 bases, 7 bases remained unmatched.

V and J are TRBV30 and TRBJ1-5; D gene uncertain. The CDR3 spans 15 residues. The ends were cut back, 0 bases at V and 0 bases at J, with 9 bases in the middle. The V gene's germline CDR1 is GTSNPN and CDR2 SVGIG (reference sequence). CDR3 region: CAWSVSGTSNQPQHF. The CDR3 DNA reads TGTGCCTGGAGTGTCTCTGGCACTAGCAATCAGCCCCAGCATTTT.

This sequence joins TRBV28 and TRBJ2-1, with 11 bases fitting TRBD2. The CDR3 length is 16 residues. CDR1 MDHEN and CDR2 SYDVKM come from the germline V gene. V trimming: 6 bases; J trimming: 5 bases; junction bases outside the gene matches: 9. The CDR3 bases are TGTGCCAGCAGCCTCCCCCGACTAGCGGGAAACAATGAGCAGTTCTTC. Its translation is CASSLPRLAGNNEQFF.

The chain recombines TRBV13 with TRBJ2-7; weak D call: TRBD1 (6 bases). Germline loops: CDR1 PRHDT, CDR2 FYEKMQ (reference sequence). The CDR3 runs 15 residues. V lost 5 bases, J lost 5 bases, and 19 bases lay in between. CDR3 sequence reads: CASSPVGARENEQYF. Here the CDR3 DNA reads TGTGCCAGCAGCCCAGTGGGGGCGCGTGAAAACGAGCAGTACTTC.

This sequence joins TRBV19 and TRBJ2-5, with 9 nucleotides matching TRBD2. Germline assignment: CDR1 LNHDA and CDR2 SQIVND (reference sequence). There are 15 residues in the CDR3. The V segment lost 5 bases and the J segment 5 bases; nucleotides outside the gene matches: 9. CDR3: CASSDSGSRWETQYF. CDR3 coding DNA: TGTGCCAGTAGTGATAGCGGGAGCCGGTGGGAGACCCAGTACTTC.

The chain carries TRBV4-2 and TRBJ2-5, with 12 positions matching TRBD2. In germline, CDR1 is LGHNA, CDR2 YNFKEQ. The CDR3 sequence is 15 residues long. V shed 3 bases and J 2 bases; nucleotides not matched to a gene: 1. The CDR3 loop is CASSQTSGGQETQYF. The CDR3 nucleotides are TGTGCCAGCAGCCAGACTAGCGGGGGACAAGAGACCCAGTACTTC.

V gene TRBV11-2 combines with J gene TRBJ2-1; 7 bases map to TRBD2. V shed 7 bases and J 7 bases; nucleotides not matched to a gene: 19. Per germline, CDR1 SGHAT and CDR2 FQNNGV. The CDR3 contains 17 residues. CDR3 sequence (DNA): TGTGCCAGCAAATTAGCGGGCGGGAGCGGGGCCGGGAATGAGCAGTTCTTC. This encodes CASKLAGGSGAGNEQFF.

This chain uses TRBV25-1 with TRBJ2-1, with 7 bases fitting TRBD2. Germline V gene lookup returns CDR1 MGHDK and CDR2 SYGVNS. The V and J ends lost 8 bases and 3 bases, in that order; junction bases with no gene match: 10. The CDR3 totals 15 residues. In DNA, the CDR3 is TGTGCCAGCCAGACTAGCCGGACGATCTACAATGAGCAGTTCTTC. This gives the protein CASQTSRTIYNEQFF.

The chain links TRBV6-5 to TRBJ1-1; 7 bases are a match to TRBD1. The CDR3 length is 15 residues. V lost 1 base, J lost 4 bases, and 6 bases stayed unmatched. Germline V gives CDR1 MNHEY, CDR2 SVGAGI. The CDR3 loop is CASSYLDRVFTEAFF. CDR3 sequence (DNA): TGTGCCAGCAGTTACTTAGACAGGGTGTTCACTGAAGCTTTCTTT.

The chain is built from TRBV10-3 and TRBJ1-2; D not resolved. Germline V gives CDR1 ENHRY, CDR2 SYGVKD. The V end was cut by 1 base, the J end by 8 bases, with 11 bases between. This CDR3 is 13 amino acids long. The CDR3 nucleotides read TGTGCCATCAGTGAGTGGGAGGGTTTAGGCTACACCTTC. Its protein product is CAISEWEGLGYTF.

The chain employs TRBV19 and TRBJ2-1; 9 nucleotides align to TRBD2. The CDR3 length is 14 residues. Germline trimming cut 4 bases from V and 6 bases from J; bases unmatched to any gene: 4. CDR1 and CDR2 (germline): LNHDA, SQIVND (reference sequence). The DNA of the CDR3 is TGTGCCAGTAGTAGCGGGAGGGGGGTCAATGAGCAGTTCTTC. It is translated as CASSSGRGVNEQFF.

The chain carries TRBV10-3 and TRBJ1-1, with a tentative D call TRBD1 (5 bases). V lost 3 bases to trimming and J lost 0 bases, with 14 bases between them. This CDR3 contains 16 residues. Germline V CDR1 and CDR2: ENHRY, SYGVKD. Written as DNA, the CDR3 is TGTGCCATCAGTGACCCCCTAGCGGGGGTGAACACTGAAGCTTTCTTT. The encoded protein is CAISDPLAGVNTEAFF.

V is TRBV7-9 and J is TRBJ1-3; D ambiguous. The CDR3 sequence is 15 residues long. The germline CDR1 and CDR2 sequences are SEHNR and FQNEAQ (reference sequence). V lost 3 bases to trimming and J lost 4 bases, with 13 bases between them. The CDR3 bases are TGTGCCAGCAGCTTTTACCGGTCGGGAGGAAACACCATATATTTT. Protein: CASSFYRSGGNTIYF.

This clone came up once. The chain couples TRBV11-3 to TRBJ2-2; unclear D gene. Germline V lookup: CDR1 SGHNT, CDR2 YENEEA. The V end was cut by 1 base, the J end by 1 base, with 4 bases between. The CDR3 contains 14 residues. CDR3: CASSLAGNTGELFF. CDR3 nucleotide sequence: TGTGCCAGCAGCTTAGCAGGGAACACCGGGGAGCTGTTTTTT.

The chain joins TRBV11-2 to TRBJ2-7; 7 positions match TRBD2. Germline V gene data show CDR1 as SGHAT and CDR2 as FQNNGV. V gave up 0 bases and J gave up 2 bases; unmatched junction bases: 7. The CDR3 runs to 16 residues. The CDR3 protein is CASSLDRTSVTYEQYF. CDR3 nucleotides: TGTGCCAGCAGCTTAGATCGCACTAGCGTTACCTACGAGCAGTACTTC.

This clone has a single count. This chain uses TRBV5-1 with TRBJ2-7; perhaps TRBD1 as D (6 bases). Germline CDR1 reads SGHRS; CDR2 reads YFSETQ. The CDR3 contains 15 residues. V was cut by 4 bases and J by 5 bases, with 19 bases left in between. This CDR3 reads CASSPPGTIRDEQYF. CDR3 nucleotide sequence: TGCGCCAGCAGCCCTCCCGGGACAATAAGGGACGAGCAGTACTTC.